This T cell receptor beta chain was profiled in a study of shared clonotypes between healthy human individuals. From germline, CDR1 is GTSNPN and CDR2 SVGIG (reference sequence). This CDR3 has 16 amino acids. J lost 0 bases, V lost 2 bases, and 7 bases had no gene match. This table comes from immunoSEQ multiplex PCR, and its TCRdb copy is limited to in-frame clones, with some not included. Among under 650,000 clones listed, 96% were seen once. The sample comprised naive CD4+ T cells sorted from blood. Specified subset: CD45RA+ positively selected. The TCR comes from a woman in her twenties or thirties in good health. This sequence joins TRBV30 and TRBJ2-5, with 9 nucleotides matching TRBD2. CDR3 in DNA: TGTGCCTGGAGTTCGTCTGCTAGCGGGAACCAAGAGACCCAGTACTTC. Translation gives CAWSSSASGNQETQYF.